This T cell receptor (beta chain) comes out of a study of T cells after yellow fever vaccination. MiXCR, applied by TCRdb to the 5' RACE reads, yields one record per CDR3 protein. Of more than 300,000 distinct CDR3 sequences in the sample, 9.5% to 12% were seen once. This TCR was recovered from a man younger than 35 who received the YFV17D yellow fever vaccine. The sample here was CD4+ T cells sorted from PBMCs, taken 45 days after the yellow fever booster vaccination.

The CDR3, as DNA: TGCGCCAGCAGCCAAGTGGGGCTGTTACAAGAGACCCAGTACTTC. This translates into CASSQVGLLQETQYF. The chain uses TRBV4-3 and TRBJ2-5, with D perhaps TRBD1 (5 bases). The V end lost 1 base, the J end lost 2 bases, and 11 bases lay between the germline ends. CDR1 LGHNA and CDR2 YSLEER come from the germline V gene. CDR3 length equals 15 residues.